This TCR beta chain appears in the sequencing data of a study of blood T cells in healthy people across ages. It was with a sample-barcoded 5' primer and a J-beta primer mix that a second PCR of about 7 to 12 cycles was run. Each CDR3 protein gets one entry after TCRdb re-called the 5' RACE reads with MiXCR. The data show 800,000 to 1,300,000 distinct CDR3 sequences, with 20% to 25% seen just once and around 0.75% held by the top ten. The CDR3 is 17 residues long. The germline gives CDR1 SGHTA, CDR2 FQGTGA. The trim removed 2 bases at V and 8 bases at J, leaving 10 bases unmatched. Separately, the same data were catalogued under a study of T cells of mothers and their children.

J is TRBJ2-1 and V is TRBV7-3; 12 bases agree with TRBD2. The TCR was taken from a girl aged 2 to 10 in good health. Sequenced: blood. CDR3 protein: CASSLFGLAGGMDEQFF. The CDR3 DNA reads TGTGCCAGCAGCTTATTCGGGCTAGCGGGGGGGATGGATGAGCAGTTCTTC.